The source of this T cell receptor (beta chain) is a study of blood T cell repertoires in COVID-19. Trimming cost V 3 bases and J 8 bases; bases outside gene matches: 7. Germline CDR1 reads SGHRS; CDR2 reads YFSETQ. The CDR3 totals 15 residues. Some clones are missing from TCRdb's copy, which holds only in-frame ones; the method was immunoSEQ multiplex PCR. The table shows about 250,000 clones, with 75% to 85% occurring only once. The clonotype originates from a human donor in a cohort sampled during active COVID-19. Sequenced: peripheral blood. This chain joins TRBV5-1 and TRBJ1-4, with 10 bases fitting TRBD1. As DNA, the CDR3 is TGCGCCAGCAGCTACGGGACAGGGGTTGAGGAAAAACTGTTTTTT. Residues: CASSYGTGVEEKLFF. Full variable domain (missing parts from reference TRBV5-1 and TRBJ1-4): KAGVTQTPRYLIKTRGQQVTLSCSPISGHRSVSWYQQTPGQGLQFLFEYFSETQRNKGNFPGRFSGRQFSNSRSEMNVSTLELGDSALYLCASSYGTGVEEKLFFGSGTQLSVL.